This is a list of T cell receptor beta chains from one sample in a study of blood T cell repertoires in COVID-19. Produced via immunoSEQ multiplex PCR; TCRdb's table is partial and in-frame only. The table has hundreds of thousands of clones, 86% seen once. The sequencing sample was made of peripheral blood. Every receptor here comes from a woman under 40 with active or convalescent COVID-19. Each CDR3 is given with its conserved first and last residue. A D gene is named only where the DNA matches it firmly. The size of a clone is reported for some rows only, either as once, few or many, or as a class for expanded clones.

TRBV7-6	16	NA	TRBJ1-6	TRBD1	TGTGCCAGCAGACTCGGGGGGGACAGTCCCTTTTCACCCCTCCACTTT	CASRLGGDSPFSPLHF
TRBV24-1	15	NA	TRBJ1-2	NA	TGTGCCACCAGATCAACAGGGACCGACAACTATGGCTACACCTTC	CATRSTGTDNYGYTF
TRBV6-2/TRBV6-3	14	NA	TRBJ2-7	NA	TGTGCCAGCAGTTACTCGCAGGGCTCCTACGAGCAGTACTTC	CASSYSQGSYEQYF
TRBV4-2	17	NA	TRBJ1-6	NA	TGTGCCAGCAGCCAAGAGGTTGGGGCCCACTATAATTCACCCCTCCACTTT	CASSQEVGAHYNSPLHF
TRBV27	16	NA	TRBJ1-5	NA	TGTGCCAGCAGTCCAGACCCAGGATATAGCAATCAGCCCCAGCATTTT	CASSPDPGYSNQPQHF
TRBV6-5	14	NA	TRBJ1-5	NA	TGTGCCAGCAGCCCCGGCGGGGGGCGAGGGCCCCAGCATTTT	CASSPGGGRGPQHF
TRBV19	15	NA	TRBJ2-2	TRBD2	TGTGCCAGTATGAGACTAGCGGGTAACACCGGGGAGCTGTTTTTT	CASMRLAGNTGELFF
TRBV30	13	NA	TRBJ1-1	NA	TGTGCCTGGAGTCCAGGGGTGAACACTGAAGCTTTCTTT	CAWSPGVNTEAFF
TRBV6-5	15	NA	TRBJ2-2	NA	TGTGCCAGCAGTCCTTTTAGCCTGAACACCGGGGAGCTGTTTTTT	CASSPFSLNTGELFF
TRBV29-1	15	NA	TRBJ2-7	NA	TGCAGCGTTGAAGATGAGGGTACGAGCTCCTACGAGCAGTACTTC	CSVEDEGTSSYEQYF
TRBV28	15	NA	TRBJ2-7	NA	TGTGCCAGCAGTTTATCGGAGTCGGGGGACCCCGAGCAGTACTTC	CASSLSESGDPEQYF
TRBV9	17	once	TRBJ1-2	TRBD1	TGTGCCAGCAGCGTAGGGAACCCCCGGGACAGGGCCTATGGCTACACCTTC	CASSVGNPRDRAYGYTF
TRBV14	13	NA	TRBJ1-2	NA	TGTGCCAGCAGCCAGGGGACAAACTATGGCTACACCTTC	CASSQGTNYGYTF
TRBV5-5	19	NA	TRBJ2-6	NA	TGTGCCAGCAGCTTGTCTCGTCTCCAGTTCTCCTCTGGGGCCAACGTCCTGACTTTC	CASSLSRLQFSSGANVLTF
TRBV3-1/TRBV3-2	13	few	TRBJ1-1	NA	TGTGCCAGCAGCCAAGATTCAGGCACTGAAGCTTTCTTT	CASSQDSGTEAFF
TRBV11-2	16	NA	TRBJ1-2	TRBD1	TGTGCCAGCAGCTCAATCACCGGGACAGCCAACGGAGGCTACACCTTC	CASSSITGTANGGYTF
TRBV6-5	12	once	TRBJ1-2	NA	TGTGCCAGCAGTTACGGGGGGTCAGGCTACACCTTC	CASSYGGSGYTF
TRBV3-1/TRBV3-2	14	NA	TRBJ1-2	NA	TGTGCCAGCAGGGCGGGAGCCCTAGCATATGGCTACACCTTC	CASRAGALAYGYTF
TRBV30	15	NA	TRBJ1-5	TRBD1	TGTGCCTGGAGCCCAGGGGGCTCGAGCAATCAGCCCCAGCATTTT	CAWSPGGSSNQPQHF
TRBV19	15	NA	TRBJ1-5	NA	TGTGCCAGTATTCCTTATGGGAGTAGCAATCAGCCCCAGCATTTT	CASIPYGSSNQPQHF
TRBV5-6	15	NA	TRBJ2-7	TRBD2	TGTGCCAGCAGCTTCCTTCTAGCGGAAAGGTACGAGCAGTACTTC	CASSFLLAERYEQYF
TRBV19	15	once	TRBJ2-2	TRBD1	TGTGCCAGTAGGCCGGGACAGGGAAACACCGGGGAGCTGTTTTTT	CASRPGQGNTGELFF
TRBV2	15	NA	TRBJ2-1	NA	TGTGCCAGCCGTCGTATAGGGGGGGTTTACAATGAGCAGTTCTTC	CASRRIGGVYNEQFF
TRBV6-7	15	NA	TRBJ2-5	NA	TGTGCCAGCAGTTACAGGTCGGCGGAAAAAGAGACCCAGTACTTC	CASSYRSAEKETQYF
TRBV6-1	18	NA	TRBJ1-5	TRBD1	TGTGCCAGCAGTGAAGGGGGGACAGTCTCATATAGCAATCAGCCCCAGCATTTT	CASSEGGTVSYSNQPQHF
TRBV10-1	17	NA	TRBJ2-6	TRBD1	TGCGCCAGCAGTCCAACAGGGGGGAATAATGGGGCCAACGTCCTGACTTTC	CASSPTGGNNGANVLTF
TRBV7-9	16	NA	TRBJ2-1	NA	TGTGCCAGCAGCTTTTTGCGCGGGATCGGCTTGAATGAGCAGTTCTTC	CASSFLRGIGLNEQFF
TRBV2	15	NA	TRBJ1-1	TRBD1	TGTGCCAGCAGTGAGCGGGACAGGGGGAATTTTGAAGCTTTCTTT	CASSERDRGNFEAFF
TRBV10-2	16	NA	TRBJ1-6	NA	TGCGCCAGCAGTGAGTCGACGGGATCCACTTATACACCCCTCCACTTT	CASSESTGSTYTPLHF
TRBV19	14	NA	TRBJ2-5	TRBD2	TGTGCCAGTAGGACTAGCGGGGGCGGCGAGACCCAGTACTTC	CASRTSGGGETQYF
TRBV5-1	18	NA	TRBJ2-6	TRBD1	TGCGCCAGCAGCTTTCGACAGGGTTATTACTCTGGGGCCAACGTCCTGACTTTC	CASSFRQGYYSGANVLTF
TRBV14	15	NA	TRBJ2-3	NA	TGTGCCAGCAGCGACACGAGTCCCCGGTGGGATACGCAGTATTTT	CASSDTSPRWDTQYF
TRBV3-1/TRBV3-2	13	NA	TRBJ2-7	NA	TGTGCCAGCAGCCAAGGAGTCACCTACGAGCAGTACTTC	CASSQGVTYEQYF
TRBV12-3/TRBV12-4	13	NA	TRBJ2-3	NA	TGTGCCAGCAGTTTTAGTACCACAGATACGCAGTATTTT	CASSFSTTDTQYF
TRBV10-3	15	NA	TRBJ2-3	TRBD1	TGTGCCATCAATGAGGGACAGGGAATCACAGATACGCAGTATTTT	CAINEGQGITDTQYF
TRBV2	16	once	TRBJ2-7	TRBD2	TGTGCCAGCTCACTAGCGGGAGGGCCCGGCTCCTACGAGCAGTACTTC	CASSLAGGPGSYEQYF
TRBV7-6	14	NA	TRBJ2-1	TRBD2	TGTGCCAGCAGCTTAGCGGGGGGGGTATCTGAGCAGTTCTTC	CASSLAGGVSEQFF
TRBV5-8	11	NA	TRBJ2-2	NA	TGTGCTAAAGAGGAAGCCGGGGAGCTGTTTTTT	CAKEEAGELFF
TRBV7-9	14	NA	TRBJ1-1	NA	TGTGCCAGCAGCTTGGTTCACAGGAACACTGAAGCTTTCTTT	CASSLVHRNTEAFF
TRBV5-4	16	NA	TRBJ2-7	NA	TGTGCCAGCAGCTTGGCCGCGACAGATAGCTCCTACGAGCAGTACTTC	CASSLAATDSSYEQYF
TRBV5-4	15	NA	TRBJ1-1	NA	TGTGCCAGCAGCCCGGAGTGGGGGCGGATGACTGAAGCTTTCTTT	CASSPEWGRMTEAFF
TRBV12-5	15	NA	TRBJ2-7	TRBD1	TGTGCTAGTGGTTCATGGGACAGCGGACCCTACGAGCAGTACTTC	CASGSWDSGPYEQYF
TRBV2	13	NA	TRBJ1-2	TRBD1	TGTGCCAGCAGTCCGGGACAGGCATATGGCTACACCTTC	CASSPGQAYGYTF
TRBV5-1	14	once	TRBJ1-1	TRBD1	TGCGCCAGCAGCTTGGAGGGACAGTTCACTGAAGCTTTCTTT	CASSLEGQFTEAFF
TRBV29-1	14	once	TRBJ2-6	NA	TGCAGCGTTTCCGACAGCTCTGGGGCCAACGTCCTGACTTTC	CSVSDSSGANVLTF
TRBV10-1	14	NA	TRBJ2-5	TRBD2	TGCGCCAGCAGTGAAAATCCTAGCGGGGGGACCCAGTACTTC	CASSENPSGGTQYF